Shown below are 22 T cell receptor beta chains from a single sample sequenced in a study of blood T cells in healthy people across ages. Primed by a sample-barcoded 5' primer and a J-beta primer mix, a second PCR proceeded for 7 to 11 cycles. TCRdb passed the 5' RACE reads through MiXCR, listing each CDR3 protein once. The sample lists about 1.5 million distinct CDR3 sequences, approximately 39% occurring once. Sequenced sample: blood. These receptors originate from a young woman in good health.

The chain is built from TRBV10-3 and TRBJ2-1; D is perhaps TRBD1 (5 bases). Deletions cut 10 bases from V and 5 bases from J, with 12 bases between. Germline V lookup: CDR1 ENHRY, CDR2 SYGVKD. This CDR3 region has 12 residues. The CDR3: CASGKQDNEQFF. CDR3 DNA: TGTGCCAGCGGTAAACAGGACAATGAGCAGTTCTTC.

This chain connects TRBV18 to TRBJ1-2, with no clear D. The ends were cut back, 2 bases at V and 2 bases at J, with 18 bases in the middle. This CDR3 comprises 17 residues. Germline V lookup: CDR1 KGHSH, CDR2 LQKENI. CDR3 coding DNA: TGTGCCAGCTCACCAAGTCCGTCGGGCAGACCCAACTATGGCTACACCTTC. Encoded protein: CASSPSPSGRPNYGYTF. Full variable domain (outside the CDR3, taken from reference TRBV18 and TRBJ1-2): NAGVMQNPRHLVRRRGQEARLRCSPMKGHSHVYWYRQLPEEGLKFMVYLQKENIIDESGMPKERFSAEFPKEGPSILRIQQVVRGDSAAYFCASSPSPSGRPNYGYTFGSGTRLTVV.

The DNA of the CDR3 is TGTGCCAGCAGTTTCGAGACAGGGTCGTTGGCAGATACGCAGTATTTT. Its translation is CASSFETGSLADTQYF. J is TRBJ2-3 and V is TRBV12-3 or TRBV12-4; 7 bases fit TRBD1. This CDR3 has 16 amino acids. V shed 3 bases, J shed 4 bases, and the junction held 10 bases outside the gene matches.

The rearrangement uses TRBV11-1 and TRBJ2-3; D possibly corresponds to TRBD2 (6 bases). The CDR3 spans 15 residues. V lost 5 bases to trimming and J lost 6 bases, with 18 bases between them. Germline V CDR1 and CDR2: SGHAT, FQDESV (reference sequence). This CDR3 is CASSRGAGTADTQYF. Written as DNA, the CDR3 is TGTGCCAGCAGCAGGGGCGCAGGGACTGCGGATACGCAGTATTTT.

This rearrangement joins TRBV27 to TRBJ1-2; possible D gene TRBD1, 5 bases. Germline CDR1 is MNHEY and CDR2 is SMNVEV (reference sequence). Trimming shortened V by 3 bases and J by 4 bases, and 12 bases separated the two germline ends. The CDR3 consists of 14 residues. CDR3 DNA: TGTGCCAGCAGTTTTGGGAGGGGTGGCTATGGCTACACCTTC. It codes for CASSFGRGGYGYTF.

This clonotype was seen only a few times. This rearrangement joins TRBV6-2 or TRBV6-3 to TRBJ2-1, with 7 bases aligning to TRBD2. Unmatched junction bases numbered 2, after V lost 1 base and J lost 5 bases. CDR1 MNHEY and CDR2 SVGEGT come from the germline V gene. CDR3 length equals 14 residues. The CDR3 spells CASSYFLADNEQFF. The CDR3 nucleotides read TGTGCCAGCAGTTACTTCCTAGCGGACAATGAGCAGTTCTTC.

This clonotype is a singleton in its sample. The chain carries TRBV29-1 and TRBJ2-5; D call uncertain. The tail of the sequence fits TRBJ2-7 better, so the J call may be wrong. Germline loops: CDR1 SQVTM, CDR2 ANQGSEA. The length of the CDR3 is 11 residues. Written as DNA, the CDR3 is TGCAGCGTTGGAGACGGCTGCGAGCAGTACTTC. This sequence encodes CSVGDGCEQYF.

V gene TRBV29-1 combines with J gene TRBJ1-2; D uncertain. The V gene's germline CDR1 is SQVTM and CDR2 ANQGSEA. The V end was cut by 3 bases, the J end by 7 bases, with 24 bases between. This CDR3 region has 16 residues. The CDR3 nucleotides read TGCAGCGTTGATTGGTCAGCTAGAACATCTCCTAGTGGCTACACCTTC. This encodes CSVDWSARTSPSGYTF.

This sequence joins TRBV27 and TRBJ2-7; D gene ambiguous. The CDR3 sequence is 15 residues long. Trimming pared 0 bases from V and 0 bases from J, leaving 9 bases between. Per the germline V gene, CDR1 is MNHEY and CDR2 is SMNVEV (reference sequence). The CDR3 coding sequence is TGTGCCAGCAGTTTATCGCCAGCCTACTCCTACGAGCAGTACTTC. It specifies CASSLSPAYSYEQYF.

The chain recombines TRBV20-1 with TRBJ2-1; 8 bases are shared with TRBD2. TRBJ2-7 matches the DNA end more closely, so the J call is doubtful. CDR3 length equals 14 residues. Looked up from germline, CDR1 is DFQATT and CDR2 is SNEGSKA (reference sequence). CDR3 loop: CSARETSAHLEQYF. In nucleotides, the CDR3 is TGCAGTGCTAGAGAGACTAGCGCCCACCTGGAGCAGTACTTC.

This chain uses TRBV10-3 with TRBJ2-1; D perhaps matches TRBD1 (5 bases). V was trimmed by 5 bases and J by 4 bases, leaving 9 bases between them. This CDR3 comprises 13 residues. Germline CDR1 reads ENHRY; CDR2 reads SYGVKD. The CDR3 loop reads CAISKGLYNEQFF. The CDR3 coding sequence is TGTGCCATCAGTAAGGGGTTATACAATGAGCAGTTCTTC.

The table lists this clonotype with a few counts. The rearrangement joins TRBV7-9 to TRBJ2-1; D is undetermined. The J call is uncertain, as TRBJ2-7 better fits the DNA end. The CDR3 sequence is 12 residues long. Germline V CDR1 and CDR2: SEHNR, FQNEAQ (reference sequence). CDR3 bases: TGTGCCAGCAGTCCCAGGAACAATGAGCAGTACTTC. Its protein product is CASSPRNNEQYF.

This chain joins TRBV29-1 and TRBJ2-7; D possibly corresponds to TRBD1 (6 bases). The CDR3 spans 12 residues. V shed 7 bases and J shed 3 bases, with 13 bases lying between them. Germline assignment: CDR1 SQVTM and CDR2 ANQGSEA. The CDR3 reads CSAVSGDYEQYF. CDR3 nucleotides: TGCAGCGCGGTATCAGGGGACTACGAGCAGTACTTC.

This clonotype has a count of ten or more. The CDR3 loop is CASSSRDLEGEKLFF. The CDR3, as DNA: TGTGCCAGCAGCTCCCGGGACCTGGAGGGTGAAAAACTGTTTTTT. The V gene is TRBV12-3 or TRBV12-4, the J gene TRBJ1-4; TRBD1 is a possible D gene (5 bases). Between the trimmed V and J ends, which lost 6 bases and 7 bases, there was a span of 18 bases. The CDR3 extends over 15 amino acids.

This clonotype was detected a few times. The V and J genes are TRBV5-1 and TRBJ2-1; 9 bases are shared with TRBD2. CDR1 is SGHRS, CDR2 YFSETQ, per germline. V shed 4 bases and J 5 bases; nucleotides not matched to a gene: 10. The CDR3 is 16 residues long. The CDR3, as DNA: TGCGCCAGCAGCGCGGTAGCCGGGACTAGCAACAATGAGCAGTTCTTC. This codes for CASSAVAGTSNNEQFF. Drawing the rest from reference TRBV5-1 and TRBJ2-1, the complete variable domain is KAGVTQTPRYLIKTRGQQVTLSCSPISGHRSVSWYQQTPGQGLQFLFEYFSETQRNKGNFPGRFSGRQFSNSRSEMNVSTLELGDSALYLCASSAVAGTSNNEQFFGPGTRLTVL.

The chain has TRBV27 and TRBJ2-1; 8 bases map to TRBD2. The V segment lost 4 bases and the J segment 2 bases; nucleotides outside the gene matches: 7. The CDR3 length is 16 residues. Germline CDR1 reads MNHEY; CDR2 reads SMNVEV (reference sequence). The DNA of the CDR3 is TGTGCCAGCAGTTCCCCCGGGACTAGTCCCTACAATGAGCAGTTCTTC. This gives the protein CASSSPGTSPYNEQFF.

CDR3: CASSFVGPDNTGELFF. CDR3 sequence (DNA): TGTGCCAGCAGTTTCGTGGGTCCCGATAACACCGGGGAGCTGTTTTTT. The chain recombines TRBV27 with TRBJ2-2; no clear D gene. Trimming removed 3 bases from V and 2 bases from J, with 13 bases in between. The germline V gene encodes CDR1 MNHEY and CDR2 SMNVEV (reference sequence). This CDR3 has 16 amino acids.

The chain links TRBV7-3 to TRBJ2-2; no definite D call. Per the germline V gene, CDR1 is SGHTA and CDR2 is FQGTGA. V was pared by 2 bases and J by 6 bases, with 10 bases between. The CDR3 is 14 amino acids. The CDR3 nucleotides read TGTGCCAGCAGCTTAGATCTAGTCGCCGGGGAGCTGTTTTTT. Its protein product is CASSLDLVAGELFF.

A remark on this clonotype: A much larger clone is a single base away; this may be a read error. V and J are TRBV18 and TRBJ2-1; the D gene is possibly TRBD1 (6 bases). This CDR3 region has 13 residues. V dropped 8 bases and J dropped 4 bases, with 12 bases sitting between them. From germline, CDR1 is KGHSH and CDR2 LQKENI. CDR3 DNA: TGTGCCAGCGCTCCTGACAGGTACAATGAGCAGTTCTTC. As protein: CASAPDRYNEQFF.

The rearrangement links TRBV20-1 to TRBJ2-1; 12 bases agree with TRBD2. The J segment lost 8 bases and the V segment lost 4 bases, leaving 6 bases of the junction unmatched. CDR3 length: 14 residues. Germline assignment: CDR1 DFQATT and CDR2 SNEGSKA (reference sequence). CDR3: CSAIGLAGIHEQFF. The CDR3 DNA sequence: TGCAGTGCTATCGGACTAGCGGGAATCCATGAGCAGTTCTTC.

Only a few counts were recorded for this clonotype. The CDR3 region is CASRLTGLGNEKLFF. The CDR3 nucleotides are TGCGCCAGCAGGCTAACAGGGCTAGGTAATGAAAAACTGTTTTTT. The rearrangement links TRBV4-1 to TRBJ1-4; D perhaps matches TRBD1 (6 bases). The CDR3 runs to 15 residues. The ends were cut back, 6 bases at V and 4 bases at J, with 15 bases in the middle. CDR1 and CDR2 (germline): MGHRA, YSYEKL.

The sample holds a few counts of this clonotype. The chain recombines TRBV24-1 with TRBJ2-1; D perhaps matches TRBD1 (7 bases). In germline, CDR1 is KGHDR, CDR2 SFDVKD. V lost 3 bases, J lost 0 bases, and 23 bases lay in between. There are 20 residues in the CDR3. The CDR3 loop is CATSDPGAGQASASYNEQFF. In DNA form, the CDR3 reads TGTGCCACCAGTGATCCAGGGGCAGGACAGGCTAGCGCCTCCTACAATGAGCAGTTCTTC.